This TCR beta chain derives from a study of identical twins. Notes on this clonotype: At one end the junction does not follow the germline gene, possibly because of a read error.

One entry per CDR3 protein results from TCRdb running MiXCR on the 5' RACE reads. Of approximately 500,000 distinct CDR3 sequences in the sample, 24% were seen once. These sequences were also reported in another study, on T cells expressing NK-cell markers.

This TCR derives from a woman aged 18-30 years in good health. Material for sequencing was CD4+ T cells sorted from blood.

In DNA form, the CDR3 reads TGTGCCAGCAGCCAACAGACTAGCGGGAGGGGGCACGAGCAGAACTTC. Protein product: CASSQQTSGRGHEQNF. This chain links TRBV3-1 with TRBJ2-7, with 14 positions matching TRBD2. The germline gives CDR1 LGHDT, CDR2 YNNKEL (reference sequence). The CDR3 covers 16 residues.